This note documents a single TCR beta chain sequence. CDR3 length equals 17 residues. V lost 5 bases, J lost 0 bases, and 19 bases lay in between. The germline V gene has CDR1 SGHTS and CDR2 YDEGEE. The record originates from a study of blood T cell repertoires in COVID-19. Across the study: Material from acute and convalescent COVID-19 was sourced from the United States, Italy and Spain.

In the authors' workflow: Reference gene primer amplification gave nucleated cell count estimates. Repertoires were generated with immunoSEQ multiplex PCR, while TCRdb's copy carries only in-frame clones and drops some. V, J and clone size reflect that table, while D and trimming were determined from the DNA. The table has 300,000 to 450,000 clones, approximately 81% seen once; the top ten hold 3.6%. The specimen sequenced was peripheral blood. The source of this sequence is a woman between 18 and 29 years old with acute or convalescent COVID-19. The rearrangement links TRBV5-8 to TRBJ2-3; the D gene is possibly TRBD2 (5 bases). CDR3 nucleotide sequence: TGTGCCAGCAGGTCCGGGATCTCTGGATTTAGCACAGATACGCAGTATTTT. Its protein is CASRSGISGFSTDTQYF.